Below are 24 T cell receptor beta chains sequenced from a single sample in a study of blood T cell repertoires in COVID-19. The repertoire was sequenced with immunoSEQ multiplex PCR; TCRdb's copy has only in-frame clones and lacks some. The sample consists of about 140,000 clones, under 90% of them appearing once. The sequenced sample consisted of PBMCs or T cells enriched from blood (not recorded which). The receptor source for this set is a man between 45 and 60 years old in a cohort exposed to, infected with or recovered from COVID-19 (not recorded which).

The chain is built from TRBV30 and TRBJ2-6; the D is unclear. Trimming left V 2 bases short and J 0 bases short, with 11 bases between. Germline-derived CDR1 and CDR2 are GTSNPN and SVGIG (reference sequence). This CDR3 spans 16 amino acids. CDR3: CAWSSAGSSGANVLTF. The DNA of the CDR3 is TGTGCCTGGAGTTCCGCAGGAAGCTCTGGGGCCAACGTCCTGACTTTC.

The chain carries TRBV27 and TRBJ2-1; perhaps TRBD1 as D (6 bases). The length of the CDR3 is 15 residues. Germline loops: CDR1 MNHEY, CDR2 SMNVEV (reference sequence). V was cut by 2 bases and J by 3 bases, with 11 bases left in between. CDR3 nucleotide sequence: TGTGCCAGCAGTTTAGATGGGGGCGTCTACAATGAGCAGTTCTTC. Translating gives CASSLDGGVYNEQFF.

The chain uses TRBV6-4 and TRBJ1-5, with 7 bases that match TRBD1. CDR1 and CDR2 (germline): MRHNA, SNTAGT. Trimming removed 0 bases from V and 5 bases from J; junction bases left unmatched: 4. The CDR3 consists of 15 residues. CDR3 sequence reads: CASSDSVRGDQPQHF. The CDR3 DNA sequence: TGTGCCAGCAGTGACTCGGTCAGGGGGGATCAGCCCCAGCATTTT.

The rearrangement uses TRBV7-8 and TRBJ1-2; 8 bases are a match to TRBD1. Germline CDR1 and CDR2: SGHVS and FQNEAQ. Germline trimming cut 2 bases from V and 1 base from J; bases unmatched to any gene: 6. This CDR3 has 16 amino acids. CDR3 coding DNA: TGTGCCAGCAGCTTAACTACAGGGGGTATTAACTATGGCTACACCTTC. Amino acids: CASSLTTGGINYGYTF.

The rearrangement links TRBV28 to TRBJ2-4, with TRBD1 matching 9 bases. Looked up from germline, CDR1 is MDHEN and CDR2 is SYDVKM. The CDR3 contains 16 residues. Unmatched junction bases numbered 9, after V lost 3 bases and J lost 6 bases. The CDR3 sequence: CASSFRDRVRLNIQYF. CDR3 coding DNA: TGTGCCAGCAGTTTTAGGGACAGGGTTCGGTTAAACATTCAGTACTTC.

The CDR3 spells CASSFGGLETQYF. DNA for the CDR3: TGTGCCAGCAGTTTCGGGGGACTTGAGACCCAGTACTTC. The V gene is TRBV12-3 or TRBV12-4, the J gene TRBJ2-5; a possible D gene is TRBD2 (6 bases). The CDR3 extends over 13 amino acids. Trimming pared 3 bases from V and 5 bases from J, leaving 10 bases between.

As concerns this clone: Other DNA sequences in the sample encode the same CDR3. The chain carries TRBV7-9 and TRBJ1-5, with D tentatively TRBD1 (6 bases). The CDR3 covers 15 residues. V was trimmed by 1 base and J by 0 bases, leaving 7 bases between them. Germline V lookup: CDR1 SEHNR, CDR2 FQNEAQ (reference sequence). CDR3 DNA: TGTGCCAGCAGCTTAGGAGGGGGTAGCAATCAGCCCCAGCATTTT. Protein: CASSLGGGSNQPQHF. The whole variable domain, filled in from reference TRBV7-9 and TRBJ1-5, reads DTGVSQNPRHKITKRGQNVTFRCDPISEHNRLYWYRQTLGQGPEFLTYFQNEAQLEKSRLLSDRFSAERPKGSFSTLEIQRTEQGDSAMYLCASSLGGGSNQPQHFGDGTRLSIL.

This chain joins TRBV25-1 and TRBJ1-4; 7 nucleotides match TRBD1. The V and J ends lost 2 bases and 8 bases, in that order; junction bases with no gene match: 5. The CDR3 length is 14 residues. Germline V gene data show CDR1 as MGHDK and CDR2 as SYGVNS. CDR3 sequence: CASSEEGAWEKLFF. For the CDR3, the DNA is TGTGCCAGCAGTGAAGAGGGGGCCTGGGAAAAACTGTTTTTT.

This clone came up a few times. Here the CDR3 reads CASSVSQYEQYF. The CDR3 region has the DNA TGTGCCAGCAGTGTAAGTCAGTACGAGCAGTACTTC. V and J are TRBV2 and TRBJ2-7, with no clear D. This CDR3 contains 12 residues. Deletions cut 4 bases from V and 4 bases from J, with 8 bases between. Germline loops: CDR1 SNHLY, CDR2 FYNNEI.

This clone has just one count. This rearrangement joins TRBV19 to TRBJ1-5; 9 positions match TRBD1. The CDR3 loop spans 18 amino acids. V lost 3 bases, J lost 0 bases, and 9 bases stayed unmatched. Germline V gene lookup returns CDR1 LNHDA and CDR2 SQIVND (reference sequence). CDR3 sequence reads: CASSIRHGTGTSNQPQHF. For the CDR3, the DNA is TGTGCCAGTAGTATCCGGCACGGGACAGGGACTAGCAATCAGCCCCAGCATTTT.

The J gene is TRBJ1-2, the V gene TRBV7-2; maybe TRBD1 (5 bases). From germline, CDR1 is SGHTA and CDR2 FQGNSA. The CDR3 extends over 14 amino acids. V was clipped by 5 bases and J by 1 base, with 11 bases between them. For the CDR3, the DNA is TGTGCCAGCAGCCTTGGGGGGAGTAACTATGGCTACACCTTC. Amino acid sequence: CASSLGGSNYGYTF. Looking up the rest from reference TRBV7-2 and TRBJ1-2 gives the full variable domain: GAGVSQSPSNKVTEKGKDVELRCDPISGHTALYWYRQSLGQGLEFLIYFQGNSAPDKSGLPSDRFSAERTGGSVSTLTIQRTQQEDSAVYLCASSLGGSNYGYTFGSGTRLTVV.

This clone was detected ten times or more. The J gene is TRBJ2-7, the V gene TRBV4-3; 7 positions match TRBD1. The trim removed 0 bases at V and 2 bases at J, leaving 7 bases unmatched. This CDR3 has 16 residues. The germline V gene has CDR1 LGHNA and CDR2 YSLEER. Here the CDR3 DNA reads TGCGCCAGCAGCCAAGAAGCCGGGACAGCCGCCTACGAGCAGTACTTC. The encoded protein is CASSQEAGTAAYEQYF.

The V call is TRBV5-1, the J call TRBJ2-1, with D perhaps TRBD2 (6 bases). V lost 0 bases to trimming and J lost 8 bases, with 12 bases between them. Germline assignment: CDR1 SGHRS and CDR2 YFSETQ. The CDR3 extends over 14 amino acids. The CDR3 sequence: CASSLEGQRDEQFF. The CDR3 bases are TGCGCCAGCAGCTTGGAAGGTCAGCGGGATGAGCAGTTCTTC.

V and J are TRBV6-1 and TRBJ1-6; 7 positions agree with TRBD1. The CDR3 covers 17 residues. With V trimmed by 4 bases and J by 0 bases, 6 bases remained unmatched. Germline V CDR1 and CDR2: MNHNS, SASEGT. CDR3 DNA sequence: TGTGCCAGCAGTGGCGGGACAGCGAGCTCCTATAATTCACCCCTCCACTTT. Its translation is CASSGGTASSYNSPLHF.

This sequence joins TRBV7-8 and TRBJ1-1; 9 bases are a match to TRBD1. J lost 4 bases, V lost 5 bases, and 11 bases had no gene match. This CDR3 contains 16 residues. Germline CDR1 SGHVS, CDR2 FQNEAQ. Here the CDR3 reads CASSPLGTGKFTEAFF. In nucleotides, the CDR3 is TGTGCCAGCAGCCCCCTAGGGACAGGGAAATTCACTGAAGCTTTCTTT.

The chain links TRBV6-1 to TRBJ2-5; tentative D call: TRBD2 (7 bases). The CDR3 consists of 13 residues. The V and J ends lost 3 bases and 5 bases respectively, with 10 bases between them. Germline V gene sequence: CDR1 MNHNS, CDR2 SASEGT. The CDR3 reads CASSDRGGETQYF. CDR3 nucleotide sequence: TGTGCCAGCAGTGACAGGGGAGGGGAGACCCAGTACTTC.

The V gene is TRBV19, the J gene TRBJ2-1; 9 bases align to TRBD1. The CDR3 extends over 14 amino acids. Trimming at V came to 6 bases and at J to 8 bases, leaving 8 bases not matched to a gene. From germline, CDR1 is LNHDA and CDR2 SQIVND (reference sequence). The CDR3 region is CASRDRGLLDEQFF. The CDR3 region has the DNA TGTGCCAGTAGGGACAGGGGCCTACTGGATGAGCAGTTCTTC.

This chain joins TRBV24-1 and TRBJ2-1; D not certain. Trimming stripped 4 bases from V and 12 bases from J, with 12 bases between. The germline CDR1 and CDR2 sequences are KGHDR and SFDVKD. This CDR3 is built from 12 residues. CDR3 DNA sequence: TGTGCCACCAGTGACTCACGCCCCGGGCAGTTCTTC. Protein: CATSDSRPGQFF.

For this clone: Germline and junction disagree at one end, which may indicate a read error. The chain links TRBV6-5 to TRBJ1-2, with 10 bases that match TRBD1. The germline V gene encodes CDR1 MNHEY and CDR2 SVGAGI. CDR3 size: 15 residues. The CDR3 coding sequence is TGTGCCAGCAGTTACTTCCCGACAGGGGGCTATGGCCACACCTTC. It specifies CASSYFPTGGYGHTF.

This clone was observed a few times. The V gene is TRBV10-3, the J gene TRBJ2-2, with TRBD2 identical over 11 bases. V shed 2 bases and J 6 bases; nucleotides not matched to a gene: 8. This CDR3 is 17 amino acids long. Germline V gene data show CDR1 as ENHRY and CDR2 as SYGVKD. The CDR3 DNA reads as TGTGCCATCAGTGAGATAGGGCTAGCGGGAGGCTCCGGGGAGCTGTTTTTT. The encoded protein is CAISEIGLAGGSGELFF.

The CDR3 DNA reads TGTGCCAGCAGTCCCCGCGAGGAGGCCTACAATGAGCAGTTCTTC. Translation: CASSPREEAYNEQFF. V usage is TRBV7-3 and J usage is TRBJ2-1, with TRBD2 as a possible D gene (5 bases). The CDR3 runs 15 residues. Germline-derived CDR1 and CDR2 are SGHTA and FQGTGA. V dropped 6 bases and J dropped 2 bases, with 14 bases sitting between them.

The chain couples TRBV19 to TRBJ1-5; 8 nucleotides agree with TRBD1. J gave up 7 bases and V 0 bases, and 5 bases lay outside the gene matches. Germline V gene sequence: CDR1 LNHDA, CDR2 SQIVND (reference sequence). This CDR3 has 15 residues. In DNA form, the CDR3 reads TGTGCCAGTAGTATAGAGGACAGGGTAGGCCAGCCCCAGCATTTT. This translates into CASSIEDRVGQPQHF.

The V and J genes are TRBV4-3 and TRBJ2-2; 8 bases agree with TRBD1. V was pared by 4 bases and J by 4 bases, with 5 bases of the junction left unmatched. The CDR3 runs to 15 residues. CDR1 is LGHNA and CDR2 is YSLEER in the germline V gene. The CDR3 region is CASSRDRGGTGELFF. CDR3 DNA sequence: TGCGCCAGCAGCCGCGACAGGGGAGGCACCGGGGAGCTGTTTTTT.

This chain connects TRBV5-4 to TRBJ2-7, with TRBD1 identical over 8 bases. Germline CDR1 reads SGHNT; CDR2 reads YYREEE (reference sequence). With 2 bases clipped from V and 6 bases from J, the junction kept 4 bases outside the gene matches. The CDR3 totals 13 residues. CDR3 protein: CASSLLTGAEQYF. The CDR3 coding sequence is TGTGCCAGCAGCTTACTGACAGGGGCCGAGCAGTACTTC.